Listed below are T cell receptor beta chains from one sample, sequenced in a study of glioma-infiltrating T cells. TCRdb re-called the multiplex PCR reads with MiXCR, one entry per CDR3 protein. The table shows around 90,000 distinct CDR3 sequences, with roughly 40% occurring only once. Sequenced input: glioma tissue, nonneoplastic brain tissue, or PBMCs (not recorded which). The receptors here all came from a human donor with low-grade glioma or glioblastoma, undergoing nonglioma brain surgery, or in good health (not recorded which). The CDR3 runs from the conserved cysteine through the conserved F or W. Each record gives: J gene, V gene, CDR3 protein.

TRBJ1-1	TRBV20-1	CSARVTGRPEAFF
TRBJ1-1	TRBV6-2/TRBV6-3	CASSRRQGMMNTGAFF
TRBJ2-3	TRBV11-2	CASSGDRRTDTQYF
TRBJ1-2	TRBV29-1	CSVKDPNYGYTF
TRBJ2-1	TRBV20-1	CSALAGGNEQFF
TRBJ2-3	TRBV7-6	CASSFSTTDTQYF
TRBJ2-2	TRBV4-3	CASSQDGQSTGELFF
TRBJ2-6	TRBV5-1	CASGRQGDSGANVLTF
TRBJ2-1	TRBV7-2	CASRVSGVSSYEQFF
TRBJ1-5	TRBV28	CASSGDSYQPQHF
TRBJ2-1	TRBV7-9	CAGSSGGGGWDEQFF
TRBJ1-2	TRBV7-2	CASSEGGGLPNYGYTF
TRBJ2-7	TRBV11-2	CASSTPGQRLRVQYF
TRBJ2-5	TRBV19	CASSTLASGETQYF
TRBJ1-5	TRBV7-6	CASSSTTGIDQPQHF
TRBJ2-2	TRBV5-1	CASSPAGRGNTGELFF
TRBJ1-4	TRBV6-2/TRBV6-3	CVSKRTDLGKLFF
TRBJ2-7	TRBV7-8	CASSPRTSGNYEQYF
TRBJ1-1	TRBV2	CASSVGQGSTEAFF
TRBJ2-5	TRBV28	CASSPPGQGRILAETQYF
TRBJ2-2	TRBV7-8	CASSYLGANTEELFF
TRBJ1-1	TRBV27	CASSLGLGIRRVTEAFF
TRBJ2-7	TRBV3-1	CASSQDYEQYF
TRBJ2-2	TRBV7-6	CASSLIGSGELFF
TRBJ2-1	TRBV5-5	CASSLEEGRIEQFF
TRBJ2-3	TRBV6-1	CASTKRSATYTQYF
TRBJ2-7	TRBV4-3	CASSRALADYEQYF
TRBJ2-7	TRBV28	CASSLRGRGAGEQYF
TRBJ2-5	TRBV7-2	CASTRLGTGEETQYF
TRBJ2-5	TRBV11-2	CASSRGTGGSGGETQYF
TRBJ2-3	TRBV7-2	CASSLAGGRGTDTQYF
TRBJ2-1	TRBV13	CASSPRGGGINEQFF
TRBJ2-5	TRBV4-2	CASSQGDQAQETQYF
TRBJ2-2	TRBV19	CASSIIPTGELFF
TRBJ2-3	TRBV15	CATSSETSVSTDTQYF
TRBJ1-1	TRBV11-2	CASSYPGRTEAFF
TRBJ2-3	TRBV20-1	CSASGTRGLAGVTDTQYF
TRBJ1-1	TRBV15	CATSPLTVSATEAFF
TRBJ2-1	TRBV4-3	CASSQDGSSYNEQFF
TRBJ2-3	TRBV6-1	CASSEEVGTAFTPTDTQYF
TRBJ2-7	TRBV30	CAWSVLDLSFYEQYF
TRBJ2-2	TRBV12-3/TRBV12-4	CASSSDPAGGPNGELFF